The 5 T cell receptor beta chains below were found in one sample sequenced in a study of T cells after posttransplantation cyclophosphamide. This table comes from immunoSEQ multiplex PCR, and its TCRdb copy is limited to in-frame clones, with some not included. Sampling found 20,000 to 30,000 clones, none seen once. Sequencing was done on a sample of PBMCs. The receptors stem from a woman aged 45-65 years in good health, CMV-negative, and a related stem cell transplant donor.

This clone was counted at least ten times. This CDR3 is also generated by other DNA sequences in the sample. The chain carries TRBV7-3 and TRBJ1-1, with D unclear. The V gene lost 0 bases and the J gene lost 1 base, with 6 bases spanning the gap. Per the germline V gene, CDR1 is SGHTA and CDR2 is FQGTGA. The CDR3 is 14 residues long. The CDR3 loop is CASSLTGPNTEAFF. The CDR3 DNA reads as TGTGCCAGCAGCTTAACCGGTCCGAACACTGAAGCTTTCTTT.

This clone showed up many times. This chain's CDR3 is CASSLEEGAGTEAFF. DNA for the CDR3: TGTGCCAGCAGCTTAGAGGAGGGGGCGGGAACTGAAGCTTTCTTT. V gene TRBV7-6 combines with J gene TRBJ1-1, with 7 bases that match TRBD1. This CDR3 is built from 15 residues. Germline CDR1 reads SGHVS; CDR2 reads FNYEAQ. J was trimmed by 5 bases and V by 1 base; bases with no gene match: 7.

This clone has a count of ten or more. The chain uses TRBV7-9 and TRBJ2-1, with a tentative D call TRBD1 (6 bases). The CDR3 has 14 residues. V was clipped by 3 bases and J by 8 bases, with 14 bases between them. The V gene's germline CDR1 is SEHNR and CDR2 FQNEAQ (reference sequence). The CDR3, as DNA: TGTGCCAGCAGCTTTGGACAGATTTTCCATGAGCAGTTCTTC. It encodes CASSFGQIFHEQFF. Supplemented by reference TRBV7-9 and TRBJ2-1, the full variable domain reads DTGVSQNPRHKITKRGQNVTFRCDPISEHNRLYWYRQTLGQGPEFLTYFQNEAQLEKSRLLSDRFSAERPKGSFSTLEIQRTEQGDSAMYLCASSFGQIFHEQFFGPGTRLTVL.

This clone was seen many times. The J gene is TRBJ1-4, the V gene TRBV5-4, with TRBD1 matching 8 bases. The V and J ends lost 0 bases and 9 bases, in that order; junction bases with no gene match: 16. CDR1 and CDR2 from the germline V gene are SGHNT and YYREEE (reference sequence). CDR3 size: 18 residues. The CDR3, as DNA: TGTGCCAGCAGCTTGGAGCCCTCCATGACAGGGGATAGGAAAAAACTGTTTTTT. It yields the protein CASSLEPSMTGDRKKLFF.

This clone was observed many times. CDR3 amino acids: CASSVGQAGNSPLHF. The CDR3 DNA sequence: TGTGCCAGCAGCGTGGGACAGGCTGGGAATTCACCCCTCCACTTT. The genes are TRBV9 and TRBJ1-6, with 8 bases identical to TRBD1. The CDR3 totals 15 residues. V gave up 2 bases and J gave up 7 bases; unmatched junction bases: 5. Per the germline V gene, CDR1 is SGDLS and CDR2 is YYNGEE.